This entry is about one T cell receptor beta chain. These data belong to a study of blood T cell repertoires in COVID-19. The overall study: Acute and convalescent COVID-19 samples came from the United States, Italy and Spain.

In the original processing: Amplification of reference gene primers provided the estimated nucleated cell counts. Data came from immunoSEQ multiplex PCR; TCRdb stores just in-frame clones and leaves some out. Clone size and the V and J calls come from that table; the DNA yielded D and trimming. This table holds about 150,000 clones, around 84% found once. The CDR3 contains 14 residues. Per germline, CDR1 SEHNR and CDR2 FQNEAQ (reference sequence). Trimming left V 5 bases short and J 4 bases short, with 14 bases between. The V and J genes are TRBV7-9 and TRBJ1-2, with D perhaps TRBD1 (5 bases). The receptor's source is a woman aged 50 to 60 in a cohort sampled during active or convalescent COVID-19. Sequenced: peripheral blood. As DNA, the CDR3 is TGTGCCAGCAGCCCCTCCGGGGGGGTCTATGGCTACACCTTC. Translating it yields CASSPSGGVYGYTF.